The TCR beta chain described here comes from a study of T-cell memory formation after mild COVID-19. Study-wide points: While clones contracting from day 15 to 85 were balanced between CD4 and CD8, later expanders leaned CD4+. The appearance of some responding clones in pre-infection memory suggested that cross-reactive memory joined. CD4+ contracting clones were mainly CM and EM; CD8+ ones, EMRA.

Trimming took 5 bases from V and 4 from J; bases not matched to a gene: 5. Germline V CDR1 and CDR2: MNHEY, SVGAGI. CDR3 length equals 14 residues. To note about this clonotype: Its antigen remains unknown.

Via MiXCR, TCRdb re-called the 5' RACE reads, giving one row per CDR3 protein. The sample includes hundreds of thousands of distinct CDR3 sequences, less than 25% seen only once; the top ten take around 8.4%. The chain has TRBV6-5 and TRBJ1-2, with TRBD1 matching 9 bases. Source material: PBMCs or a T cell subset sorted from them (not recorded which). This receptor was obtained from an adult woman who had mild COVID-19 (a few samples of this study predate the infection). Cell type and time point are not known. DNA of the CDR3: TGTGCCAGCAGTCCTGGGGACAGGGTCTATGGCTACACCTTC. Translation gives CASSPGDRVYGYTF.